This T cell receptor (beta chain) was retrieved from a study of cytomegalovirus exposure and HLA in healthy donors. Overall study results and limits: By HLA locus, TCR association rates varied in a later analysis, with DRB1 showing the most and HLA-C the fewest. Reportedly, HLA-A and HLA-B alleles of most subjects were accurately predicted from TCR beta.

The PCR was carried out with 60 Vbeta primers and 13 Jbeta primers. The protocol was immunoSEQ multiplex PCR, while the TCRdb copy is restricted to in-frame clones and leaves out a portion. This sample yields around 250,000 clones, of which about 86% are seen a single time; around 8% belongs to the top ten. Each donor's status was that of a healthy bone marrow donor. In germline, CDR1 is MNHEY, CDR2 SMNVEV (reference sequence). Trimming removed 0 bases from V and 2 bases from J, with 10 bases in between. This CDR3 has 15 residues. To note about this clone: As yet, its antigen is unknown.

Specimen: PBMCs. This rearrangement joins TRBV27 to TRBJ2-5; D is undetermined. The clonotype was recovered from a woman aged 60-75 years in good health and CMV-seropositive. As DNA, the CDR3 is TGTGCCAGCAGTTTATCCCGAGATTTTCAAGAGACCCAGTACTTC. Protein: CASSLSRDFQETQYF.